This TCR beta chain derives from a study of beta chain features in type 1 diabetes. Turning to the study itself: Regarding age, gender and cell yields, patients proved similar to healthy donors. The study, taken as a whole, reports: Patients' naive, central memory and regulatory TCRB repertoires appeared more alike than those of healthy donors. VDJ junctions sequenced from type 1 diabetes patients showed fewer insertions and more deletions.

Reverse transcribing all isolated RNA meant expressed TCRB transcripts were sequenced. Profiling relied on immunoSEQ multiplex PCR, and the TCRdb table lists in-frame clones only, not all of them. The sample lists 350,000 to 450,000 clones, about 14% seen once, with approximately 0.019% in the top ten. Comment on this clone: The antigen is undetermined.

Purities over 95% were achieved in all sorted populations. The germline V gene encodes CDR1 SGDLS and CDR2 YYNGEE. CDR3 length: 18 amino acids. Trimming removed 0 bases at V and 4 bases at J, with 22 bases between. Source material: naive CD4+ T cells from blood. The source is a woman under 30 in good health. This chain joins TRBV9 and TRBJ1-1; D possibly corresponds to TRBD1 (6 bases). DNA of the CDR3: TGTGCCAGCAGCGTAGCCCGCAATACGGGGGGCAGGGGCACTGAAGCTTTCTTT. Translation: CASSVARNTGGRGTEAFF.